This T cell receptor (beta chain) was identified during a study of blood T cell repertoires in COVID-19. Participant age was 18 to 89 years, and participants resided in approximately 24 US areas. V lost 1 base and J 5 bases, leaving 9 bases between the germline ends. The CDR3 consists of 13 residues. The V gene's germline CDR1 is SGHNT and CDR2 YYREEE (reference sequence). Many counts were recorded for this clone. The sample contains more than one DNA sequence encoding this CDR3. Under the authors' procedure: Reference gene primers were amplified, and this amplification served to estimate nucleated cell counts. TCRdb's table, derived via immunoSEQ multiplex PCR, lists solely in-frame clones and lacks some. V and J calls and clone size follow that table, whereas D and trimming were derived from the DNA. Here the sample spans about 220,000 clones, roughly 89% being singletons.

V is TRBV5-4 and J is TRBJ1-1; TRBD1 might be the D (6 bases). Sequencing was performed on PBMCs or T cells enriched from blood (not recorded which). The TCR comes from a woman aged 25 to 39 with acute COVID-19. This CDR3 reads CASSLQGNTEAFF. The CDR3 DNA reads TGTGCCAGCAGCTTGCAGGGGAATACTGAAGCTTTCTTT. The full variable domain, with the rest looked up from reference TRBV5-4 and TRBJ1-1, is ETGVTQSPTHLIKTRGQQVTLRCSSQSGHNTVSWYQQALGQGPQFIFQYYREEENGRGNFPPRFSGLQFPNYSSELNVNALELDDSALYLCASSLQGNTEAFFGQGTRLTVV.